This is a list of T cell receptor beta chains from one sample in a study of early T cells in non-severe SARS-CoV-2 infection. TCRdb recomputed calls from the 5' RACE reads with MiXCR, one row per CDR3 protein. The table records tens of thousands of distinct CDR3 sequences, about 3.8% of them present only once. What was sequenced was whole blood. These receptors originate from an adult who was a healthcare worker with PCR-confirmed SARS-CoV-2 infection or an uninfected control (not recorded which). Both conserved end residues are part of each CDR3. The D gene is left open where the match is weak. Where a row states a size, it is once, few, many or the class of an expanded clone; other rows omit it.

16,TRBV19,.,TRBJ2-6,many,CATSGPYSSGANVLTF,TGTGCCACCTCCGGGCCCTATAGCTCTGGGGCCAACGTCCTGACTTTC
14,TRBV5-1,.,TRBJ1-1,many,CASSSRDLGTEAFF,TGCGCCAGCAGCTCCCGGGACCTGGGGACTGAAGCTTTCTTT
16,TRBV4-2,TRBD2,TRBJ2-1,many,CASSQDGTGGQRGQFF,TGTGCCAGCAGCCAAGACGGGACGGGAGGGCAAAGGGGGCAGTTCTTC
14,TRBV11-1,TRBD1,TRBJ2-5,many,CASSRRTGEETQYF,TGTGCCAGCAGCCGACGAACAGGGGAAGAGACCCAGTACTTC
15,TRBV21-1,.,TRBJ1-2,many,CASSKRAATNYGYTF,TGTGCCAGCAGCAAAAGGGCAGCTACTAACTATGGCTACACCTTC
14,TRBV18,.,TRBJ2-1,few,CASSPPGGNNEQFF,TGTGCCAGCTCACCACCGGGGGGAAACAATGAGCAGTTCTTC
15,TRBV2,.,TRBJ2-2,many,CASSEKRGTTGELFF,TGTGCCAGCAGTGAAAAACGGGGGACCACCGGGGAGCTGTTTTTT
14,TRBV7-3,TRBD1,TRBJ1-6,many,CASSLGQGDSPLHF,TGTGCCAGCAGCTTGGGACAGGGTGATTCACCCCTCCACTTT
16,TRBV27,TRBD2,TRBJ2-3,few,CASSYRASGSTDTQYF,TGTGCCAGCAGTTATCGGGCTAGCGGAAGCACAGATACGCAGTATTTT
14,TRBV29-1,.,TRBJ2-3,few,CSVDGQIITDTQYF,TGCAGCGTTGATGGGCAGATTATCACAGATACGCAGTATTTT
17,TRBV28,TRBD2,TRBJ2-1,.,CASTQGLAGLRANEQFF,TGTGCCAGCACCCAGGGACTAGCGGGACTCAGGGCCAATGAGCAGTTCTTC
11,TRBV12-5,.,TRBJ2-1,many,CASGSDRGQFF,TGTGCTAGTGGTTCAGACAGAGGGCAGTTCTTC
15,TRBV11-1,.,TRBJ1-1,many,CASSESTTVITGAFF,TGTGCCAGCAGCGAATCGACAACAGTAATCACGGGAGCTTTCTTT
14,TRBV19,.,TRBJ2-1,many,CASSNGRVRWEQFF,TGTGCCAGTAGTAACGGGCGGGTTCGGTGGGAGCAGTTCTTC
12,TRBV7-9,TRBD2,TRBJ2-3,medium-sized,CASGGETDTQYF,TGTGCCAGCGGGGGGGAGACAGATACGCAGTATTTT
16,TRBV7-2,TRBD2,TRBJ2-1,many,CASSLEAGLAEYEQFF,TGTGCCAGCAGCTTAGAAGCCGGGCTAGCGGAATATGAGCAGTTCTTC
17,TRBV4-3,TRBD1,TRBJ2-5,many,CASTHFEDRGLQETQYF,TGCGCCAGCACCCACTTTGAGGACAGGGGACTCCAAGAGACCCAGTACTTC
14,TRBV19,TRBD2,TRBJ2-7,many,CASSTLAGDDEQYF,TGTGCCAGTAGTACCCTAGCGGGGGACGACGAGCAGTACTTC
14,TRBV5-1,TRBD2,TRBJ2-7,.,CASSLAGTTYEQYF,TGCGCCAGCAGCCTAGCGGGGACCACCTACGAGCAGTACTTC
13,TRBV27,TRBD1,TRBJ2-1,many,CASSRQGSGEQFF,TGTGCCAGCAGCAGACAGGGCTCGGGAGAGCAGTTCTTC
15,TRBV20-1,.,TRBJ2-1,many,CSARDLRSSYNEQFF,TGCAGTGCTAGAGACTTACGGAGCTCCTACAATGAGCAGTTCTTC
15,TRBV2,.,TRBJ1-5,many,CASSEWSLSNQPQHF,TGTGCCAGCAGTGAATGGAGTCTTAGCAATCAGCCCCAGCATTTT
16,TRBV4-3,.,TRBJ1-4,.,CASSQDGPATNEKLFF,TGCGCCAGCAGCCAAGACGGGCCAGCAACTAATGAAAAACTGTTTTTT
13,TRBV20-1,.,TRBJ2-1,medium-sized,CSASRAGTGEQFF,TGCAGTGCTAGTCGGGCAGGCACCGGGGAGCAGTTCTTC
15,TRBV4-1,TRBD1,TRBJ1-2,many,CASSQDPDRAYGYTF,TGCGCCAGCAGCCAAGATCCCGACAGGGCTTATGGCTACACCTTC
16,TRBV7-2,TRBD2,TRBJ2-3,many,CASSSGLAGDSDTQYF,TGTGCCAGCAGCTCGGGACTAGCGGGAGACTCAGATACGCAGTATTTT
14,TRBV13,TRBD2,TRBJ2-3,.,CASSSGLAGDTQYF,TGTGCCAGCAGCTCCGGACTAGCAGGAGATACGCAGTATTTT
14,TRBV5-4,.,TRBJ2-5,medium-sized,CASSFGSGSETQYF,TGTGCCAGCAGTTTCGGATCGGGGTCGGAGACCCAGTACTTC